The TCR beta chain under discussion was sequenced for a study of T cell responses to AZD1222 COVID-19 vaccine. Study-level results: Spike-wide vaccine-associated CD4 TCRs dominated at 160-218 and 743-854. Spike-specific TCRs gained breadth and depth after people received two AZD1222 doses. Baseline antibody screening turned up just six seropositive AZD1222 recipients.

A few counts support this clone. Antigen unknown. Sequenced by immunoSEQ multiplex PCR; TCRdb stores in-frame clones only, minus some. The sample lists about 140,000 clones; approximately 90% were seen once. This TCR was recovered from an adult in good health. The source was peripheral blood, collected on day 0 of AZD1222 vaccination.

The DNA for the CDR3 is TGCGCCAGCAGCTTCGTGAGGGACAGGAACTATGGCTACACCTTC. It translates to CASSFVRDRNYGYTF. The chain recombines TRBV5-1 with TRBJ1-2; TRBD1 agrees at 8 bases. The CDR3 consists of 15 residues. Trimming at V came to 2 bases and at J to 2 bases, leaving 5 bases not matched to a gene. Germline V gene lookup returns CDR1 SGHRS and CDR2 YFSETQ.